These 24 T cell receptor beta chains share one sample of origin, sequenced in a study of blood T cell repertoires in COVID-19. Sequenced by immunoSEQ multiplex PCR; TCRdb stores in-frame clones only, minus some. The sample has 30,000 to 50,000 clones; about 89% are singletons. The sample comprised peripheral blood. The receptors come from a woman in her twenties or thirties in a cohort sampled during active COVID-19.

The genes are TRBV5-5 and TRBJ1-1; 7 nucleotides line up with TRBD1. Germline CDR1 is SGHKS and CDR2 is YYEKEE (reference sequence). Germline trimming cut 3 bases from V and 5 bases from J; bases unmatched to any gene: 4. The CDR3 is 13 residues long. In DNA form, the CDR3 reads TGTGCCAGCAGCTCGGGACAGAGGACTGAAGCTTTCTTT. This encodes CASSSGQRTEAFF.

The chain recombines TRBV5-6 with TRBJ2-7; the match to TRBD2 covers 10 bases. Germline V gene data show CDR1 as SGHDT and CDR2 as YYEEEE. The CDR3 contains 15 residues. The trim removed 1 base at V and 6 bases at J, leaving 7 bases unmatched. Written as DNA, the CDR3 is TGTGCCAGCAGCTTGTCCCCTAGCGGGAGTTCCGAGCAGTACTTC. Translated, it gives CASSLSPSGSSEQYF.

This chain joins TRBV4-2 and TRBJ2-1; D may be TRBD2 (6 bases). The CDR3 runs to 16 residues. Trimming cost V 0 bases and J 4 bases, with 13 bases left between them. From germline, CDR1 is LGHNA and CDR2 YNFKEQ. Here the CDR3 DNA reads TGTGCCAGCAGCCAAGAAGGTGGCGGGGCATACAATGAGCAGTTCTTC. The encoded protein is CASSQEGGGAYNEQFF.

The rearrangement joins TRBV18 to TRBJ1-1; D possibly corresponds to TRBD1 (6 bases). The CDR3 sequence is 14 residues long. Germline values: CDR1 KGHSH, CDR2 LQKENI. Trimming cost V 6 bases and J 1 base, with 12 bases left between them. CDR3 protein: CASSRDRKNTEAFF. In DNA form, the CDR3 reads TGTGCCAGCTCTCGCGACAGGAAGAACACTGAAGCTTTCTTT.

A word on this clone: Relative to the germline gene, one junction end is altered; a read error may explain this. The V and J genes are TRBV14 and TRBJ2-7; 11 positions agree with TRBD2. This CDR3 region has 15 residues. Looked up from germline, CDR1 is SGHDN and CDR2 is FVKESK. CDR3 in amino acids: CVSSILAGATYEQYF. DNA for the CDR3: TGTGTCAGCAGCATACTAGCGGGAGCAACCTACGAGCAGTACTTC.

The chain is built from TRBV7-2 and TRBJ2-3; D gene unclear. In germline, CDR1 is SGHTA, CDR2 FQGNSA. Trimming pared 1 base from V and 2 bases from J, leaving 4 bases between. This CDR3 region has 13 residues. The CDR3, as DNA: TGTGCCAGCAGCTTAGTGTACACAGATACGCAGTATTTT. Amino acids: CASSLVYTDTQYF.

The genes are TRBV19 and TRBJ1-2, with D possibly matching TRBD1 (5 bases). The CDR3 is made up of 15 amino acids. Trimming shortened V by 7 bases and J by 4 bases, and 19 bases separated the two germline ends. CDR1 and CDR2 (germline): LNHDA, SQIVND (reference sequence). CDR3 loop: CASNDWGGRPYGYTF. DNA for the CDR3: TGTGCCAGTAATGATTGGGGGGGTAGACCCTATGGCTACACCTTC.

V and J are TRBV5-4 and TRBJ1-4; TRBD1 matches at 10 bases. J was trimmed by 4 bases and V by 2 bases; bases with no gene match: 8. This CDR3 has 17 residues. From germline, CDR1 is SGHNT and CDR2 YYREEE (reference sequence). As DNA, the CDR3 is TGTGCCAGCAGCTTACGACAGGGGGCGCCGGGTAATGAAAAACTGTTTTTT. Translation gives CASSLRQGAPGNEKLFF.

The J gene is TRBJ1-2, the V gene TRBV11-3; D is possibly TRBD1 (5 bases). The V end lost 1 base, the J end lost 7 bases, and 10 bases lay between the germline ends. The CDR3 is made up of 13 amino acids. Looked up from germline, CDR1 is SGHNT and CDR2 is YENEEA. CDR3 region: CASSLAVGVGYTF. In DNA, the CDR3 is TGTGCCAGCAGCTTAGCGGTAGGGGTTGGCTACACCTTC.

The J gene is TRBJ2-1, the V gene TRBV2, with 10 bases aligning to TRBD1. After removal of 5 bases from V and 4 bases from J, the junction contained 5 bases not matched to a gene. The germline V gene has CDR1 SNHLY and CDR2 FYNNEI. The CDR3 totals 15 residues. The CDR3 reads CASSLGQGTYNEQFF. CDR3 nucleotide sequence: TGTGCCAGCAGTCTGGGACAGGGGACTTACAATGAGCAGTTCTTC.

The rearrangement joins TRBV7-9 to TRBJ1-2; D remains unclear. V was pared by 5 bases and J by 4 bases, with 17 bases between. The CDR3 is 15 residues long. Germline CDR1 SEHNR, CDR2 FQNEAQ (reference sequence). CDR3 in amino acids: CASSANTRGLYGYTF. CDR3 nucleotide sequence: TGTGCCAGCAGCGCAAACACGAGAGGGCTCTATGGCTACACCTTC.

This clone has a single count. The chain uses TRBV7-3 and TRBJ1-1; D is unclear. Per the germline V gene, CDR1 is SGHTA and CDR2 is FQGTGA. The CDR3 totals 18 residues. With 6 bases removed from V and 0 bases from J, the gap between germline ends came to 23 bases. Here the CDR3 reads CASSLLGSQRPMNTEAFF. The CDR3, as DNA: TGTGCCAGCAGTCTCCTGGGCAGCCAGCGGCCTATGAACACTGAAGCTTTCTTT.

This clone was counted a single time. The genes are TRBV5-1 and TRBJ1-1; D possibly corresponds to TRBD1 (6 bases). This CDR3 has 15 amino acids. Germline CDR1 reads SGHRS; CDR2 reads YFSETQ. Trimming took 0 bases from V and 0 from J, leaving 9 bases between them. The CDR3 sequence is CASSLERGMNTEAFF. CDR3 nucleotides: TGCGCCAGCAGCTTGGAAAGGGGGATGAACACTGAAGCTTTCTTT. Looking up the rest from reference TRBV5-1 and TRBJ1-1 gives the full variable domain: KAGVTQTPRYLIKTRGQQVTLSCSPISGHRSVSWYQQTPGQGLQFLFEYFSETQRNKGNFPGRFSGRQFSNSRSEMNVSTLELGDSALYLCASSLERGMNTEAFFGQGTRLTVV.

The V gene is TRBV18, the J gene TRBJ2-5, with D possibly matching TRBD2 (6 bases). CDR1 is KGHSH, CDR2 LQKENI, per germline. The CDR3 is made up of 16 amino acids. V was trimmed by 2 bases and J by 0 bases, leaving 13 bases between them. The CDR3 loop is CASSPTVSGYQETQYF. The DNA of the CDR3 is TGTGCCAGCTCACCAACGGTCAGCGGGTACCAAGAGACCCAGTACTTC.

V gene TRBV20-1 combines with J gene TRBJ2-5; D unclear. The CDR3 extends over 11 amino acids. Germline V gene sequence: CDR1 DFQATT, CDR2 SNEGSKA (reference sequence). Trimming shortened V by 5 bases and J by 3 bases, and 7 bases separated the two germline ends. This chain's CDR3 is CSAGPEETQYF. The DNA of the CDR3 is TGCAGTGCTGGTCCAGAAGAGACCCAGTACTTC.

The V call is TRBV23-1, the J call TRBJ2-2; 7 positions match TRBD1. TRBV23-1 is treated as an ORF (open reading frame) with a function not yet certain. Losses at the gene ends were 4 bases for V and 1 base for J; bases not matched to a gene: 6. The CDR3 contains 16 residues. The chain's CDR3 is CASSLTGTENTGELFF. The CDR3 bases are TGCGCCAGCAGTCTCACCGGGACAGAGAACACCGGGGAGCTGTTTTTT.

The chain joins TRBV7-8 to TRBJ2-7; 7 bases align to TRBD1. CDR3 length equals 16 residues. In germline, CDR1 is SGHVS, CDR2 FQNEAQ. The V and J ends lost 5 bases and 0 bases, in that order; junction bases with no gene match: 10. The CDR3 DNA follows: TGTGCCAGCAGCAAAAACACCGGGACAGTCTCCTACGAGCAGTACTTC. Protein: CASSKNTGTVSYEQYF.

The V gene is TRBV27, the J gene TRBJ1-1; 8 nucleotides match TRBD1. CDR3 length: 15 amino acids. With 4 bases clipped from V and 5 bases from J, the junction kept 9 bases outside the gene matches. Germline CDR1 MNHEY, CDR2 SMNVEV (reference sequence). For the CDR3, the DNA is TGTGCCAGCAGTTCATCGGACAGGGCGGGGACTGAAGCTTTCTTT. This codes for CASSSSDRAGTEAFF.

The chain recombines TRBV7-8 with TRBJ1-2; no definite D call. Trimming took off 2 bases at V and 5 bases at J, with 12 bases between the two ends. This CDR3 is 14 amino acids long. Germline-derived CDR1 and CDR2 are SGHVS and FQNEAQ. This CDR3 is CASSLITVNYGYTF. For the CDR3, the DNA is TGTGCCAGCAGCTTAATAACAGTTAATTATGGCTACACCTTC. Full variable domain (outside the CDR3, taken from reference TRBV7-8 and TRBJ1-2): GAGVSQSPRYKVAKRGQDVALRCDPISGHVSLFWYQQALGQGPEFLTYFQNEAQLDKSGLPSDRFFAERPEGSVSTLKIQRTQQEDSAVYLCASSLITVNYGYTFGSGTRLTVV.

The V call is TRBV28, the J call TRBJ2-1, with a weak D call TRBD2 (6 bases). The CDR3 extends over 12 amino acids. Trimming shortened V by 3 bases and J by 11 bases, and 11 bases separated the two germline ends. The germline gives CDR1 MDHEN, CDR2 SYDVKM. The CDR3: CASSLRLVKQFF. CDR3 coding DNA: TGTGCCAGCAGTTTGAGACTAGTGAAGCAGTTCTTC.

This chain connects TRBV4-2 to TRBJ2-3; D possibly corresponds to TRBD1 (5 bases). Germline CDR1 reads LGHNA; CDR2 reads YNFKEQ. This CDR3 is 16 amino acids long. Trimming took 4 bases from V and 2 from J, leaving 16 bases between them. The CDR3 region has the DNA TGTGCCAGCAGCCCGTCCCAGGGTGGGGACACAGATACGCAGTATTTT. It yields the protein CASSPSQGGDTDTQYF.

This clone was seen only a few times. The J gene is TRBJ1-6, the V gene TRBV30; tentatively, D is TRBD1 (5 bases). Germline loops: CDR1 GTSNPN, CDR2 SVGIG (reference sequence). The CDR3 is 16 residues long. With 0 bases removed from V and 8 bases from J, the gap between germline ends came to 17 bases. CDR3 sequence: CAWSVWGTGPDSPLHF. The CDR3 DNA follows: TGTGCCTGGAGTGTATGGGGAACAGGACCAGATTCACCCCTCCACTTT. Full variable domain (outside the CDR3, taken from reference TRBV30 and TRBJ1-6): SQTIHQWPATLVQPVGSPLSLECTVEGTSNPNLYWYRQAAGRGLQLLFYSVGIGQISSEVPQNLSASRPQDRQFILSSKKLLLSDSGFYLCAWSVWGTGPDSPLHFGNGTRLTVT.

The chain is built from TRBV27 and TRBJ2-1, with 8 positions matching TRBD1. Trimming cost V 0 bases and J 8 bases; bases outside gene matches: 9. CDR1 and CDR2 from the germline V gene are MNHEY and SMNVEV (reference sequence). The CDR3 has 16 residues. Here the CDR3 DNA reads TGTGCCAGCAGTTTATCCCGACAGGGGCCCCATTATGAGCAGTTCTTC. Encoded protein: CASSLSRQGPHYEQFF.

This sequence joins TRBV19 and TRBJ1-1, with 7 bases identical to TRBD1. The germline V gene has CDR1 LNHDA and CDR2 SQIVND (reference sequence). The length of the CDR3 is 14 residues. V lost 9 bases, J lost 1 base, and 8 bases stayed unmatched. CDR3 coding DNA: TGTGCCAGCGTCCACCGGGACAGGAACACTGAAGCTTTCTTT. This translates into CASVHRDRNTEAFF. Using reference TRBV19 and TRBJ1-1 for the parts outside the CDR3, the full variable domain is DGGITQSPKYLFRKEGQNVTLSCEQNLNHDAMYWYRQDPGQGLRLIYYSQIVNDFQKGDIAEGYSVSREKKESFPLTVTSAQKNPTAFYLCASVHRDRNTEAFFGQGTRLTVV.